This TCR beta chain was retrieved from a study of shared clonotypes between healthy human individuals. The data were produced by immunoSEQ multiplex PCR, yet TCRdb's version contains in-frame clones alone and is incomplete. The sample contains some 1 million clones, 65% to 75% of which appear only once. V lost 2 bases to trimming and J lost 4 bases, with 6 bases between them. Germline V gene lookup returns CDR1 SGHTA and CDR2 FQGNSA. CDR3 length equals 12 residues. The sample was memory CD4+ T cells sorted from blood. As to subset: CD45RA-negative fraction. The TCR comes from a man younger than 35 in good health. This chain uses TRBV7-2 with TRBJ2-7; D is uncertain. The CDR3 coding sequence is TGTGCCAGCAGCTTACTCACTTACGAGCAGTACTTC. It specifies CASSLLTYEQYF. The full variable domain, completed using reference TRBV7-2 and TRBJ2-7, is GAGVSQSPSNKVTEKGKDVELRCDPISGHTALYWYRQSLGQGLEFLIYFQGNSAPDKSGLPSDRFSAERTGGSVSTLTIQRTQQEDSAVYLCASSLLTYEQYFGPGTRLTVT.